The entry that follows covers one T cell receptor (beta chain) sequence. This clonotype was observed a handful of times. Its antigen is currently not known. Base qualities are not recorded, but no much larger clone differs from it by a single base. Full-length TCR variable regions were amplified by 5' RACE PCR using constant-region reverse primers, and then by semi-nested PCR using Nested Universal Primer A. The ReliaPrep RNA Cell Miniprep System was used to extract total RNA, which was then reverse transcribed into 5'RACE-ready cDNA with the SMARTer RACE 5'/3' Kit. An Illumina MiSeq was used to sequence the full-length TCR alpha and beta libraries, which had been barcoded with multiplex adaptors. The authors processed their data as follows. For each of nine subset-tissue groups, sequencing data from the five patients were pooled, and the groups were compared by unsupervised clustering of TCR gene usage. The Morisita-Horn index, with shared sequences weighted by their contribution to each repertoire, was used to calculate repertoire similarity. TCRdb trimmed public reads at Q25 via fastp, called clones via MiXCR and kept in-frame beta chains. Identical CDR3 protein sequences are pooled into one entry, listed with their most common genes and DNA. The V and J calls here are based on TCRdb, not the publication. The sample records 45,000 to 55,000 distinct CDR3 sequences, roughly 22% of which are singletons. The ten biggest clones cover 3% to 4% of the sample.

To purify naive CD4+ T cells, the Miltenyi Naive CD4+ T Cell Isolation kit was used, and CD25 microbeads served to deplete Tregs. Tregs, naive and memory CD4+ T cells from tumor, blood and ipsilateral draining lymph nodes of roughly 5 breast cancer patients underwent full-length TCR alpha and beta sequencing. Tumor tissue, along with lymph nodes from ipsilateral axillary dissection, was perfused with PBS, minced, and then digested using collagenase I and hyaluronidase. Sorted cell populations were confirmed by FACS to exceed 90% purity. The source of the sample is a study (dated by TCRdb to between 2015 and 2017). About the investigation overall: The study tested whether tumor-infiltrating Tregs in breast cancer are recruited from blood Tregs or converted in situ from other CD4+ T cell subsets. General findings and caveats noted by the study authors: The greatest overlap of tumor-infiltrating Treg TCR alpha and beta sequences was observed with tumor naive CD4+ T cells, followed by blood naive CD4+ T cells. In terms of TCR gene usage, tumor memory CD4+ T cells clustered together with blood and lymph node memory CD4+ cells, as well as with lymph node naive CD4+ cells. Rather than covering whole repertoires, validation in the larger cohort was restricted to a single TCR beta V-J rearrangement.

CDR1 and CDR2 were assigned from the germline V gene as KGHDR and SFDVKD. The CDR3, from cysteine to phenylalanine, totals 15 residues. Here the CDR3 DNA is all that survives: 45 bases in frame from base 1. Relative to germline, V is 3 bases shorter and J is 3 bases shorter, with 12 bases between their ends. Sequencing was performed on tumor-infiltrating naive CD4+ T cells sorted from the breast tumor. What this sample's cell subset or site label stands for: naive CD4+ T cells, CD4+CD45RA+CD25-. The rearrangement joined TRBV24-1 to TRBJ2-3; a tentative D call is TRBD1 (7 bases match). This TCR came from a female donor with breast cancer. The CDR3 is CATSDPRDRTDTQYF. The DNA is as follows: TGTGCCACCAGTGATCCGCGGGACAGAACAGATACGCAGTATTTT.